This T cell receptor (beta chain) was identified during a study of beta chain features in type 1 diabetes. Study-wide background: Patients were similar to healthy donors in age and gender (as well as in cell yields). General study results and limits: Patients' naive, central memory and Treg TCRB repertoires seemed closer to one another than those of healthy donors.

Cell sorting via CD45RO/CCR7/CD25/CD127/CD95/CD27 was performed to obtain CD4+ naive, central memory, regulatory and stem cell-like memory cells. The V and J ends lost 3 bases and 5 bases respectively, with 10 bases between them. The CDR3 loop spans 12 amino acids. CDR1 is SQVTM and CDR2 is ANQGSEA in the germline V gene. Note on this clone: Its antigen is undetermined.

Of the isolated RNA, all was reverse transcribed, and so the sequenced material was expressed TCRB transcripts. Produced via immunoSEQ multiplex PCR; TCRdb's table is partial and in-frame only. This table holds about 360,000 clones, 10% to 15% found once. This chain links TRBV29-1 with TRBJ1-2; unclear D gene. Sequencing input: naive CD4+ T cells from blood. The sequence was obtained from a man younger than 35 in good health. The CDR3 DNA sequence: TGCAGCGTTGATCCAGGCCCATATGGCTACACCTTC. Translation: CSVDPGPYGYTF.